This TCR beta chain derives from a study of Graves' ophthalmopathy and Graves' hyperthyroidism. Looking at the study overall: Stable hyperthyroidism meant no progression to ophthalmopathy within 18 months of follow-up.

Trimming removed 5 bases at V and 7 bases at J, with 18 bases between. The CDR3 runs to 16 residues. Per the germline V gene, CDR1 is SGHTA and CDR2 is FQGNSA. Findings of the study overall: Sensitivity reached approximately 71% and specificity just under 75% when the model predicted ophthalmopathy progression. Among thyroid clonotypes expanded above 0.001 frequency, most also appeared in blood.

This clonotype was counted many times. Its antigen is not known. CDR3 regions of TCR beta were amplified from RNA transcripts. The first round was an RT-PCR with HTBI primers, and the second round was a multiplex PCR. MiXCR was run by TCRdb on the multiplex PCR reads, yielding one entry per CDR3 protein. The data show 900,000 to 1,200,000 distinct CDR3 sequences, approximately 35% seen once. Input material: peripheral blood or thyroid tissue (not recorded which). The chain has TRBV7-2 and TRBJ1-6, with a possible D match to TRBD1 (6 bases). The source of this sequence is an adult man with Graves' hyperthyroidism. The CDR3, as DNA: TGTGCCAGCAGCGTACCTCCGGGACAAATAAATTCACCCCTCCACTTT. This translates into CASSVPPGQINSPLHF.